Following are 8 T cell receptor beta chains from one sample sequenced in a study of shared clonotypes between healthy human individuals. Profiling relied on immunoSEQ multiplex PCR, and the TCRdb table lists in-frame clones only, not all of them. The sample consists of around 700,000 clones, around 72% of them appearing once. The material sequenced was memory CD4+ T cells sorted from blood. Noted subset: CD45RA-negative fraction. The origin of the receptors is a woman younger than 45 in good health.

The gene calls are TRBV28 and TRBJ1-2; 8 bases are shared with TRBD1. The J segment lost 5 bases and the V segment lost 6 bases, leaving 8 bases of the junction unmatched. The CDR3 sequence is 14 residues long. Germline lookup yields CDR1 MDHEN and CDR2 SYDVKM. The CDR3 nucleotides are TGTGCCAGCAGCTCCCTGACAGGGGCTTATGGCTACACCTTC. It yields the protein CASSSLTGAYGYTF.

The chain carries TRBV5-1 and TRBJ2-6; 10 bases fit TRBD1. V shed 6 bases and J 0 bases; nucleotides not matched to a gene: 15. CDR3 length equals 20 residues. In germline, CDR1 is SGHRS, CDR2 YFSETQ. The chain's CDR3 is CASNKTSTGGPDSGANVLTF. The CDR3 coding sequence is TGCGCCAGCAACAAGACCTCGACAGGGGGCCCTGACTCTGGGGCCAACGTCCTGACTTTC. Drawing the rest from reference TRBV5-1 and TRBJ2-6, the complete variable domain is KAGVTQTPRYLIKTRGQQVTLSCSPISGHRSVSWYQQTPGQGLQFLFEYFSETQRNKGNFPGRFSGRQFSNSRSEMNVSTLELGDSALYLCASNKTSTGGPDSGANVLTFGAGSRLTVL.

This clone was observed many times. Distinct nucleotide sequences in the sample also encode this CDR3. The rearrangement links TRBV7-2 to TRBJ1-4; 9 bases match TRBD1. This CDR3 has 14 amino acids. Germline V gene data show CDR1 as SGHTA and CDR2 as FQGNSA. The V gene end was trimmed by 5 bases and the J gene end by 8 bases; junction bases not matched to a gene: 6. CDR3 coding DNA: TGTGCCAGCAGCCGAGGACAGGGGAACGAAAAACTGTTTTTT. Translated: CASSRGQGNEKLFF.

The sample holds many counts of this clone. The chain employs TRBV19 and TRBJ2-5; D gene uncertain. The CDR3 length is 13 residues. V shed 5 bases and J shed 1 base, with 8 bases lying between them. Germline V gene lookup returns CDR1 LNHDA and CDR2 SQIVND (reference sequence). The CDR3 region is CASSATLQETQYF. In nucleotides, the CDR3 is TGTGCCAGTAGTGCAACTCTCCAAGAGACCCAGTACTTC.

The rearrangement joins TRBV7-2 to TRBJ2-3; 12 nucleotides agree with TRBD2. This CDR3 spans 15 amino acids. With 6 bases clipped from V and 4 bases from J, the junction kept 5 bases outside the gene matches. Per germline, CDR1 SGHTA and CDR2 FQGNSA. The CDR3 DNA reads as TGTGCCAGCAGTCTAGCGGGAGGGGGGGCAGATACGCAGTATTTT. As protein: CASSLAGGGADTQYF.

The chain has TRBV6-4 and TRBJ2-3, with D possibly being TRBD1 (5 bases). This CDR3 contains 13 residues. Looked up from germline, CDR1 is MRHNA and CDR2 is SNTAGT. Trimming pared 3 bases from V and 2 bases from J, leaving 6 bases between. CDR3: CASSEDNTDTQYF. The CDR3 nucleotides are TGTGCCAGCAGTGAGGACAACACAGATACGCAGTATTTT.

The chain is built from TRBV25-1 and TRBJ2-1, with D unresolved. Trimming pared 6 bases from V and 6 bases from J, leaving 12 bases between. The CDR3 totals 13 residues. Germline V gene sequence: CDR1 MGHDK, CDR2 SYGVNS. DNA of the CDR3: TGTGCCAGCAGCGTTCAAACCCTCAATGAGCAGTTCTTC. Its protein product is CASSVQTLNEQFF. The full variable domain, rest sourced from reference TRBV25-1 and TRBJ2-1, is EADIYQTPRYLVIGTGKKITLECSQTMGHDKMYWYQQDPGMELHLIHYSYGVNSTEKGDLSSESTVSRIRTEHFPLTLESARPSHTSQYLCASSVQTLNEQFFGPGTRLTVL.

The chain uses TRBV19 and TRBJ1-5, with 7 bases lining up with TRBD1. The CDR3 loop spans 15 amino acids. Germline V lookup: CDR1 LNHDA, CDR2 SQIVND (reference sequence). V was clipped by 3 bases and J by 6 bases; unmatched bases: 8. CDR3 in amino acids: CASSIRAGGPQPQHF. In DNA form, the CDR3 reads TGTGCCAGTAGTATTAGGGCAGGGGGGCCTCAGCCCCAGCATTTT.